The present entry profiles one TCR beta chain with its context. Its antigen is not identified. The CDR3 is 14 amino acids. Germline V gene lookup returns CDR1 SQVTM and CDR2 ANQGSEA. The V segment lost 4 bases and the J segment 7 bases; nucleotides outside the gene matches: 10. This specimen comes from a study of shared clonotypes between healthy human individuals. Study conclusions and caveats: Estimated richness was generally greater in naive than memory subsets.

Deep was the level at which the assay was run. Here immunoSEQ multiplex PCR was the method, and the copy in TCRdb shows in-frame clones only, minus some. The repertoire holds 750,000 to 1,000,000 clones, with almost 95% as singletons. The naive CD8 subset, CD45RO-negative cells positively selected for CCR7, excluded terminally differentiated effector memory CD45RA+ cells. The study drew its donors from healthy HIV-negative adults without recent acute infections or vaccinations. The clonotype originates from a man aged 30 to 39 in good health. The chain combines TRBV29-1 with TRBJ1-5; 7 nucleotides match TRBD1. The sequenced sample was naive CD8+ T cells sorted from blood. The CDR3 spells CSVGTGEFGQPQHF. The CDR3, as DNA: TGCAGCGTTGGTACAGGGGAATTTGGGCAGCCCCAGCATTTT.